This T cell receptor (beta chain) was identified during a study of blood T cell repertoires in COVID-19. Study context: T cells, B-cell-depleted T cells, or PBMCs provided the cDNA or gDNA that served as material.

This CDR3 has 14 amino acids. Per the germline V gene, CDR1 is LNHDA and CDR2 is SQIVND (reference sequence). V was shortened by 10 bases and J by 6 bases, with 19 bases between the two germline ends. In the authors' methods: How many nucleated cells were present was estimated from reference gene primer amplification. Sequenced by immunoSEQ multiplex PCR; TCRdb stores in-frame clones only, minus some. V and J calls and clone size come straight from that table; D and trimming were deduced from the DNA. The profile covers approximately 310,000 clones, with 85% appearing a single time and 1.9% taken by the ten largest. Participant-reported clinical history was the basis for cohort assignment.

This clonotype was sampled from a woman aged 25-40 years who had been exposed to COVID-19. The V and J genes are TRBV19 and TRBJ1-5, with D unresolved. What was sequenced was PBMCs or T cells enriched from blood (not recorded which). This CDR3 is CATRKQTASQPQHF. CDR3 DNA sequence: TGTGCCACCAGGAAGCAGACGGCCAGTCAGCCCCAGCATTTT.